Below, one T cell receptor beta chain is given with its context. This sample was taken from a study of CDR3 diversity in severe acne. V was shortened by 3 bases and J by 2 bases, with 21 bases between the two germline ends. Germline V lookup: CDR1 SGHDT, CDR2 YYEEEE. The length of the CDR3 is 17 residues. TCRdb used MiXCR to reprocess the PCR reads, holding one entry per CDR3 protein. The table includes under 100,000 distinct CDR3 sequences, 45% to 55% detected once. The chain couples TRBV5-6 to TRBJ2-7, with D possibly being TRBD2 (6 bases). The TCR comes from a male donor in good health, serving as a control. Sequences were obtained from blood. CDR3 protein: CASSSAGKGRITYEQYF. The CDR3 DNA reads TGTGCCAGCAGCTCGGCGGGAAAGGGACGGATCACCTACGAGCAGTACTTC.